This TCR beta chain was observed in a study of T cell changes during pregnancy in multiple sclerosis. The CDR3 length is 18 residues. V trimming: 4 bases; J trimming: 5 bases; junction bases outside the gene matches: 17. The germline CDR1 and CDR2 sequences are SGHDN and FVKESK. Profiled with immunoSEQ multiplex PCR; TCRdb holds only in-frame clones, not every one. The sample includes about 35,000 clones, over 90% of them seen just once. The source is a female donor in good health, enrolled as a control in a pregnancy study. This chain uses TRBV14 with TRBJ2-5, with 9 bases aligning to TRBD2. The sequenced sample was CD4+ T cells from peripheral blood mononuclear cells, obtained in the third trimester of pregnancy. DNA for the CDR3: TGTGCCAGCAGCCGAACCAAATCTCTAGCGGGGCGGCTCGAGACCCAGTACTTC. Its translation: CASSRTKSLAGRLETQYF.